What follows are 17 T cell receptor beta chains derived from one specimen sequenced in a study of blood T cell repertoires in COVID-19. Assay: immunoSEQ multiplex PCR; the TCRdb copy retains only in-frame clones and omits some. The data contain fewer than 250,000 clones, 80% of them singletons. The sample was PBMCs or T cells enriched from blood (not recorded which). The source of these receptors is a woman aged 40 to 50 with acute COVID-19.

This sequence joins TRBV19 and TRBJ1-5; a possible D gene is TRBD1 (6 bases). The CDR3 sequence is 12 residues long. With 3 bases removed from V and 12 bases from J, the gap between germline ends came to 12 bases. CDR1 and CDR2 (germline): LNHDA, SQIVND (reference sequence). The CDR3 coding sequence is TGTGCCAGTAGTATCAGGGGAAGTCACCAGCATTTT. Amino acid sequence: CASSIRGSHQHF. Full variable domain (remainder filled in from reference TRBV19 and TRBJ1-5): DGGITQSPKYLFRKEGQNVTLSCEQNLNHDAMYWYRQDPGQGLRLIYYSQIVNDFQKGDIAEGYSVSREKKESFPLTVTSAQKNPTAFYLCASSIRGSHQHFGDGTRLSIL.

The chain combines TRBV14 with TRBJ1-2, with D perhaps TRBD1 (5 bases). CDR3 size: 15 residues. The V gene's germline CDR1 is SGHDN and CDR2 FVKESK. V was trimmed by 1 base and J by 0 bases, leaving 9 bases between them. This CDR3 is CASSQVGHPNYGYTF. The CDR3, as DNA: TGTGCCAGCAGCCAAGTCGGACATCCTAACTATGGCTACACCTTC.

This rearrangement joins TRBV5-4 to TRBJ2-1, with 12 bases that match TRBD2. The CDR3 covers 15 residues. Per germline, CDR1 SGHNT and CDR2 YYREEE (reference sequence). V lost 7 bases and J lost 7; bases outside the gene matches: 9. CDR3 protein: CASARGGTSGNEQFF. CDR3 DNA sequence: TGTGCCAGCGCCCGGGGGGGGACTAGCGGGAATGAGCAGTTCTTC.

The chain joins TRBV5-1 to TRBJ2-5, with D unclear. The V end lost 4 bases, the J end lost 5 bases, and 12 bases lay between the germline ends. The germline V gene has CDR1 SGHRS and CDR2 YFSETQ. The CDR3 spans 13 residues. CDR3 sequence: CASSPLEAETQYF. For the CDR3, the DNA is TGCGCCAGCAGCCCCCTTGAGGCGGAGACCCAGTACTTC.

This clone was observed once. V usage is TRBV5-1 and J usage is TRBJ1-1, with TRBD1 as a possible D gene (5 bases). The CDR3 length is 14 residues. With 1 base removed from V and 3 bases from J, the gap between germline ends came to 10 bases. Germline V gene sequence: CDR1 SGHRS, CDR2 YFSETQ. Here the CDR3 DNA reads TGCGCCAGCAGCTTGCCCGGGGGGGACACTGAAGCTTTCTTT. Amino acids: CASSLPGGDTEAFF.

J is TRBJ2-1 and V is TRBV19; TRBD2 is a possible D gene (6 bases). Looked up from germline, CDR1 is LNHDA and CDR2 is SQIVND (reference sequence). V was clipped by 4 bases and J by 5 bases, with 12 bases between them. This CDR3 is built from 14 residues. The CDR3 spells CASSKRREDNEQFF. The CDR3 DNA follows: TGTGCCAGTAGTAAGAGGAGGGAGGACAATGAGCAGTTCTTC.

For this clone: Within the sample, other DNA sequences also encode this same CDR3. The chain couples TRBV19 to TRBJ1-5; 8 bases are a match to TRBD1. From germline, CDR1 is LNHDA and CDR2 SQIVND (reference sequence). The CDR3 sequence is 14 residues long. V shed 7 bases, J shed 2 bases, and the junction held 4 bases outside the gene matches. CDR3 in amino acids: CASNRGEGNQPQHF. CDR3 in DNA: TGTGCCAGTAACAGGGGGGAGGGCAATCAGCCCCAGCATTTT.

V gene TRBV29-1 combines with J gene TRBJ1-1; TRBD1 aligns across 7 bases. From germline, CDR1 is SQVTM and CDR2 ANQGSEA. The CDR3 length is 14 residues. The junction had 8 bases not matched to a gene; V was cut back by 2 bases and J by 5 bases. This chain's CDR3 is CSVETGQWLTEAFF. Here the CDR3 DNA reads TGCAGCGTTGAAACGGGACAGTGGTTGACTGAAGCTTTCTTT.

The V gene is TRBV28, the J gene TRBJ1-2; 10 bases line up with TRBD1. The germline gives CDR1 MDHEN, CDR2 SYDVKM. The V segment lost 3 bases and the J segment 3 bases; nucleotides outside the gene matches: 7. The CDR3 loop spans 16 amino acids. The DNA of the CDR3 is TGTGCCAGCAGTTTCCGCCGGGACAGGGGTGACTATGGCTACACCTTC. Protein product: CASSFRRDRGDYGYTF.

The CDR3 DNA follows: TGCGCCAGCAGCTTGACGGGGAACACTGAAGCTTTCTTT. Translation gives CASSLTGNTEAFF. This chain connects TRBV5-1 to TRBJ1-1; no reliable D call. The CDR3 is 13 amino acids. V lost 1 base to trimming and J lost 1 base, with 5 bases between them. The germline V gene encodes CDR1 SGHRS and CDR2 YFSETQ.

The chain uses TRBV7-8 and TRBJ1-4, with no clear D. The CDR3 sequence is 14 residues long. V lost 4 bases to trimming and J lost 0 bases, with 6 bases between them. Germline-derived CDR1 and CDR2 are SGHVS and FQNEAQ. The CDR3 DNA reads TGTGCCAGCAGCTCCTACTCAACTAATGAAAAACTGTTTTTT. It translates to CASSSYSTNEKLFF.

The J gene is TRBJ1-1, the V gene TRBV5-4; a possible D gene is TRBD1 (5 bases). There are 14 residues in the CDR3. Germline V gives CDR1 SGHNT, CDR2 YYREEE (reference sequence). Trimming left V 4 bases short and J 5 bases short, with 15 bases between. CDR3 in DNA: TGTGCCAGCAGCCCAAACTTAGGGGAAACTGAAGCTTTCTTT. This codes for CASSPNLGETEAFF.

The chain joins TRBV7-2 to TRBJ1-5, with 7 bases fitting TRBD1. The CDR3 loop spans 16 amino acids. Trimming at V came to 5 bases and at J to 4 bases, leaving 11 bases not matched to a gene. CDR1 is SGHTA and CDR2 is FQGNSA in the germline V gene. The CDR3 nucleotides are TGTGCCAGCAGCCTAAACGGACAGGCCGTAAATCAGCCCCAGCATTTT. This encodes CASSLNGQAVNQPQHF.

The chain recombines TRBV9 with TRBJ1-1, with 8 bases fitting TRBD1. CDR1 and CDR2 (germline): SGDLS, YYNGEE. The CDR3 is 16 amino acids. The V gene end was trimmed by 0 bases and the J gene end by 0 bases; junction bases not matched to a gene: 4. CDR3 DNA sequence: TGTGCCAGCAGCGTAGGGGGGGACAGGCTGAACACTGAAGCTTTCTTT. Its translation: CASSVGGDRLNTEAFF.

This clone was detected once. The same CDR3 can be traced to other DNA sequences in this sample. V usage is TRBV19 and J usage is TRBJ1-1; weak D call: TRBD1 (5 bases). V was trimmed by 2 bases and J by 0 bases, leaving 10 bases between them. The germline V gene has CDR1 LNHDA and CDR2 SQIVND (reference sequence). This CDR3 has 15 residues. This chain's CDR3 is CASSIPGQVNTEAFF. The DNA of the CDR3 is TGTGCCAGTAGTATACCAGGACAAGTGAACACTGAAGCTTTCTTT.

This clone was detected once. The rearrangement joins TRBV7-3 to TRBJ2-1; 9 nucleotides agree with TRBD1. CDR1 SGHTA and CDR2 FQGTGA come from the germline V gene. The CDR3 runs to 13 residues. V lost 5 bases, J lost 9 bases, and 5 bases stayed unmatched. CDR3 DNA sequence: TGTGCCAGCAGCCTCACAGGGGGCTTTGAGCAGTTCTTC. As protein: CASSLTGGFEQFF.

The V call is TRBV7-2, the J call TRBJ1-5, with D possibly being TRBD1 (6 bases). The V and J ends lost 5 bases and 6 bases respectively, with 14 bases between them. Germline CDR1 and CDR2: SGHTA and FQGNSA. There are 14 residues in the CDR3. The DNA of the CDR3 is TGTGCCAGCAGCGTGGCAGGGGCGGGTCAGCCCCAGCATTTT. Amino acids: CASSVAGAGQPQHF.